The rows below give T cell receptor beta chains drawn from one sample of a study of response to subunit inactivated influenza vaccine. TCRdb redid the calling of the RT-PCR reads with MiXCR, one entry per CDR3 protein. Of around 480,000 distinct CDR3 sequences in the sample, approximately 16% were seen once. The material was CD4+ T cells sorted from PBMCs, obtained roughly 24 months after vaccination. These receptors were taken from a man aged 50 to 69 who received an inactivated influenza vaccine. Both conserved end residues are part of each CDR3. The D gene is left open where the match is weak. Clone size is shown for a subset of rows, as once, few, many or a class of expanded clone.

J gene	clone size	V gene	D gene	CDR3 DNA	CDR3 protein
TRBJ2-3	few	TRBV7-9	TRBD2	TGTGCCAGCGCTAGCGGGGGGGCCTCAGATACGCAGTATTTT	CASASGGASDTQYF
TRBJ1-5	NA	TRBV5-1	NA	TGCGCCAGCAGCCCCGACGGCCAGTTAAGGTCAGCCCAGCATTTT	CASSPDGQLRSAQHF
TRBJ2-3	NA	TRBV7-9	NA	TGTGCCAGCAGCTTATCGGGGAAGCGAACAGATACGCAGTATTTT	CASSLSGKRTDTQYF
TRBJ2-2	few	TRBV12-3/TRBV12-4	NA	TGTGCCAGCAGTTTGGGGACCCCGGGACCGACGAACACCGGGGAGCTGTTTTTT	CASSLGTPGPTNTGELFF
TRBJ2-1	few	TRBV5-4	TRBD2	TGTGCCAGCAGCTCCACTAGCGGGCCCGACAATGAGCAGTTCTTC	CASSSTSGPDNEQFF
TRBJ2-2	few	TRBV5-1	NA	TGCGCCAGCAGCACGACAGTGACCGGGGAGCTGTTTTTT	CASSTTVTGELFF
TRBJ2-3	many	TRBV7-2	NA	TGTGCCAGCAGCTTAGGACAGCTCACAGATACGCAGTATTTT	CASSLGQLTDTQYF
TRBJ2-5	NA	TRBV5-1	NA	TGCGCCAGCAGCTCTCAACCCAAATTCCAAGAGACCCAGTACTTC	CASSSQPKFQETQYF
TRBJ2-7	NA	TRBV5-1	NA	TGCGCCAGCAGCTTGGACCCCCAGGGGTACGAGCAGTACTTC	CASSLDPQGYEQYF
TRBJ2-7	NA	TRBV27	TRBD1	TGTGCCAGCAGTCCCGGACAGGGGATGTCCTACGAGCAGTACTTC	CASSPGQGMSYEQYF
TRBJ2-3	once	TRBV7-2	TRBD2	TGTGCCAGCAGCTACGCCGGGACTAGCTCTAGGACGCAGTATTTT	CASSYAGTSSRTQYF
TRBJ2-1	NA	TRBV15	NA	TGTGCCACCACCCCGACCCGAACCTACAATGAGCAGTTCTTC	CATTPTRTYNEQFF
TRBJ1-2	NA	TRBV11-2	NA	TGTGCCAGCAGCCAACGACGTGGCTACACCTTC	CASSQRRGYTF
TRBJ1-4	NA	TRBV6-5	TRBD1	TGTGCCAGCAGTTACGGGACAGCTGAAAAACTGTTTTTT	CASSYGTAEKLFF
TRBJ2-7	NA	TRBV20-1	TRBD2	TGCAGTGCTACCAGTCCGCTAGCGGGAGGTAACGAGCAGTACTTC	CSATSPLAGGNEQYF
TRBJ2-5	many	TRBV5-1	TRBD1	TGCGCCAGCAGCTTCTACAGGGGCGCCCCACAAGAGACCCAGTACTTC	CASSFYRGAPQETQYF
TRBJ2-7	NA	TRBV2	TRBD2	TGTGCCAGCAGTAGCGGGATCGACCCCCACTACGAGCAGTACTTC	CASSSGIDPHYEQYF
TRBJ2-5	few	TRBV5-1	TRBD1	TGCGCCAGCAGCCTGGGGACAGGGGGCGAGGAGACCCAGTACTTC	CASSLGTGGEETQYF
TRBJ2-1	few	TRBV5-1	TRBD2	TGCGCCAGCAGCTCCCCAGGGACTAGTGAGCAGTTCTTC	CASSSPGTSEQFF
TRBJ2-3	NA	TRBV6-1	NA	TGTGCCAGCAGCCTATGGGACGCAGCCACAGATACGCAGTATTTT	CASSLWDAATDTQYF
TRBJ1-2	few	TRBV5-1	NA	TGCGCCAGCAGCCCCGGTTTTACCTATGGCTACACCTTC	CASSPGFTYGYTF
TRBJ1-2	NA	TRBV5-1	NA	TGCGCCAGCAGCTTTTCAGGGGCAGACTATGGCTACACCTTC	CASSFSGADYGYTF
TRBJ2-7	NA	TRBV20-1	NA	TGCAGTGCTAGCCTCCAGGGCTACGAGCAGTACTTC	CSASLQGYEQYF
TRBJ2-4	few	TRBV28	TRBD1	TGTGCCAGCAGGGTGCCGGGACAGGGAACCCCTGGAAACATTCAGTACTTC	CASRVPGQGTPGNIQYF
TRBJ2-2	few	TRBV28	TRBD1	TGTGCCAGCTTTCAAAGACAGGGCGGGACCGGGGAGCTGTTTTTT	CASFQRQGGTGELFF
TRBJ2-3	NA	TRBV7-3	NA	TGTGCCAGCAGCTTAATGGGGGGCGCAACCGATACGCAGTATTTT	CASSLMGGATDTQYF
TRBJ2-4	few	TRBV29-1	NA	TGCAGCGTTGTCAGGGGCGCGGGTCCCCAAAACATTCAGTACTTC	CSVVRGAGPQNIQYF
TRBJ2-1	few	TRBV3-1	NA	TGTGCCAGCAGCCAAGGGACTTTCGGGGAGCAGTTCTTC	CASSQGTFGEQFF
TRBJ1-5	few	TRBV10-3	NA	TGTGCCATCAGTACGAGCAATCAGCCCCAGCATTTT	CAISTSNQPQHF